The 25 T cell receptor beta chains presented below share a single source sample, sequenced in a study of T cell responses to AZD1222 COVID-19 vaccine. This table comes from immunoSEQ multiplex PCR, and its TCRdb copy is limited to in-frame clones, with some not included. The sample records roughly 150,000 clones, around 90% being singletons. The sample consisted of peripheral blood, taken on day 0 of AZD1222 vaccination. The receptors originated from an adult in good health.

The chain recombines TRBV9 with TRBJ1-1, with a weak D call TRBD1 (5 bases). Germline V gives CDR1 SGDLS, CDR2 YYNGEE. This CDR3 region has 13 residues. Trimming took 4 bases from V and 4 from J, leaving 11 bases between them. DNA of the CDR3: TGTGCCAGCAGCATCGGGGCGGTCACTGAAGCTTTCTTT. This codes for CASSIGAVTEAFF.

The chain uses TRBV30 and TRBJ1-2, with 9 bases matching TRBD1. V dropped 3 bases and J dropped 4; count of bases not matched to a gene: 9. From germline, CDR1 is GTSNPN and CDR2 SVGIG (reference sequence). The CDR3 runs 15 residues. The CDR3 DNA is TGTGCCTGGAGGCTACTGGGACAGGGTGCCTATGGCTACACCTTC. This sequence encodes CAWRLLGQGAYGYTF.

The V and J genes are TRBV4-3 and TRBJ2-1; 7 bases are a match to TRBD2. Germline CDR1 is LGHNA and CDR2 is YSLEER. CDR3 length: 16 residues. Unmatched junction bases numbered 5, after V lost 0 bases and J lost 3 bases. The CDR3 here is CASSQEGLLHYNEQFF. For the CDR3, the DNA is TGCGCCAGCAGCCAAGAGGGACTACTTCACTACAATGAGCAGTTCTTC.

CDR3 amino acids: CASSLLTGSEKLFF. DNA of the CDR3: TGTGCCAGCAGTTTATTAACAGGGAGTGAAAAACTGTTTTTT. The V call is TRBV28, the J call TRBJ1-4, with a weak D call TRBD1 (6 bases). From germline, CDR1 is MDHEN and CDR2 SYDVKM. The CDR3 has 14 amino acids. Trimming removed 1 base at V and 7 bases at J, with 10 bases between.

This clone was counted a single time. The genes are TRBV5-1 and TRBJ2-7; 10 nucleotides match TRBD2. The ends lost 5 bases at V and 4 bases at J; junction bases unmatched: 9. CDR1 is SGHRS, CDR2 YFSETQ, per germline. The CDR3 extends over 15 amino acids. The CDR3 DNA is TGCGCCAGCAGTTGGACTAGCGGATCTTCGTACGAGCAGTACTTC. Protein: CASSWTSGSSYEQYF.

The chain joins TRBV19 to TRBJ2-3; TRBD2 matches 12 bases. The germline V gene has CDR1 LNHDA and CDR2 SQIVND (reference sequence). J lost 0 bases, V lost 6 bases, and 1 base had no gene match. The CDR3 runs 15 residues. The CDR3 region is CASRLAGGSTDTQYF. DNA for the CDR3: TGTGCCAGTAGACTAGCGGGGGGAAGCACAGATACGCAGTATTTT.

This CDR3 reads CASSLDPEIDSPLHF. DNA of the CDR3: TGTGCCAGCAGCTTAGATCCAGAAATCGATTCACCCCTCCACTTT. This sequence joins TRBV11-3 and TRBJ1-6, with unresolved D. Between the trimmed V and J ends, which lost 0 bases and 8 bases, there was a span of 11 bases. The CDR3 runs to 15 residues. CDR1 is SGHNT and CDR2 is YENEEA in the germline V gene.

The chain recombines TRBV9 with TRBJ2-7; 11 bases align to TRBD2. The V gene's germline CDR1 is SGDLS and CDR2 YYNGEE. This CDR3 is 16 amino acids long. Trimming cost V 0 bases and J 3 bases; bases outside gene matches: 5. In nucleotides, the CDR3 is TGTGCCAGCAGCGTAGCGGCAGGGACTAGCGGCTACGAGCAGTACTTC. It specifies CASSVAAGTSGYEQYF.

V gene TRBV7-3 combines with J gene TRBJ2-1; no clear D. This CDR3 is built from 15 residues. Germline CDR1 is SGHTA and CDR2 is FQGTGA. V gave up 4 bases and J gave up 0 bases, with 10 bases separating them. The chain's CDR3 is CASSSRKSSYNEQFF. For the CDR3, the DNA is TGTGCCAGCAGCTCACGTAAGAGCTCCTACAATGAGCAGTTCTTC.

This chain joins TRBV23-1 and TRBJ2-2; D gene ambiguous. TRBV23-1 is filed as an ORF, its function uncertain. This CDR3 contains 15 residues. Trimming cost V 0 bases and J 0 bases, with 5 bases left between them. The CDR3 nucleotides read TGCGCCAGCAGTCAATCATATTCGAACACCGGGGAGCTGTTTTTT. It yields the protein CASSQSYSNTGELFF.

The chain recombines TRBV9 with TRBJ1-3; D unresolved. The germline CDR1 and CDR2 sequences are SGDLS and YYNGEE. The V end was cut by 3 bases, the J end by 3 bases, with 7 bases between. The CDR3 covers 13 residues. The CDR3 spells CASSGLVGNTIYF. In nucleotides, the CDR3 is TGTGCCAGCAGCGGACTGGTTGGAAACACCATATATTTT. Based on the CDR3 plus reference TRBV9 and TRBJ1-3, the full variable domain is DSGVTQTPKHLITATGQRVTLRCSPRSGDLSVYWYQQSLDQGLQFLIQYYNGEERAKGNILERFSAQQFPDLHSELNLSSLELGDSALYFCASSGLVGNTIYFGEGSWLTVV.

The chain recombines TRBV11-2 with TRBJ2-7; the match to TRBD2 covers 7 bases. Germline CDR1 SGHAT, CDR2 FQNNGV. Losses at the gene ends were 0 bases for V and 2 bases for J; bases not matched to a gene: 1. The CDR3 totals 14 residues. The CDR3 loop reads CASSLERGTYEQYF. In nucleotides, the CDR3 is TGTGCCAGCAGCTTAGAGCGGGGGACCTACGAGCAGTACTTC. Supplemented by reference TRBV11-2 and TRBJ2-7, the full variable domain reads EAGVAQSPRYKIIEKRQSVAFWCNPISGHATLYWYQQILGQGPKLLIQFQNNGVVDDSQLPKDRFSAERLKGVDSTLKIQPAKLEDSAVYLCASSLERGTYEQYFGPGTRLTVT.

The gene calls are TRBV10-1 and TRBJ2-7; tentatively, D is TRBD1 (6 bases). This CDR3 comprises 15 residues. The ends were cut back, 8 bases at V and 3 bases at J, with 20 bases in the middle. The germline V gene encodes CDR1 WNHNN and CDR2 SYGVQD (reference sequence). Here the CDR3 DNA reads TGCGCCAGCCACTACAGGGCCTCGCGGTTCTACGAGCAGTACTTC. Translating it yields CASHYRASRFYEQYF.

The chain joins TRBV12-5 to TRBJ1-1; no clear D. The germline gives CDR1 LGHNT, CDR2 FRNRAP. This CDR3 comprises 13 residues. V was shortened by 5 bases and J by 2 bases, with 9 bases between the two germline ends. The DNA for the CDR3 is TGTGCTAGTGGTCCGAAACTAAACACTGAAGCTTTCTTT. Its protein is CASGPKLNTEAFF.

The chain has TRBV27 and TRBJ2-3, with 8 nucleotides matching TRBD1. From germline, CDR1 is MNHEY and CDR2 SMNVEV (reference sequence). The CDR3 is 15 amino acids. The J segment lost 0 bases and the V segment lost 6 bases, leaving 5 bases of the junction unmatched. CDR3 bases: TGTGCCAGCAGACCGACAGGGGCTAGCACAGATACGCAGTATTTT. Translated, it gives CASRPTGASTDTQYF.

The rearrangement uses TRBV30 and TRBJ1-6; no firm D call. Germline V gene sequence: CDR1 GTSNPN, CDR2 SVGIG (reference sequence). The CDR3 totals 11 residues. V was clipped by 0 bases and J by 9 bases, with 3 bases between them. This CDR3 reads CAWSVVSPLHF. The CDR3 DNA is TGTGCCTGGAGTGTGGTTTCACCCCTCCACTTT.

The count of this clone is one. The chain combines TRBV3-1 (or the pseudogene TRBV3-2) with TRBJ1-1, with 9 bases lining up with TRBD1. In germline, CDR1 is LGHDT, CDR2 YNNKEL (reference sequence). This CDR3 contains 16 residues. Trimming cost V 4 bases and J 5 bases; bases outside gene matches: 11. The CDR3 nucleotides read TGTGCCAGCAGCCCCGGGACAGGGATGGGGTTTACTGAAGCTTTCTTT. Its translation: CASSPGTGMGFTEAFF.

The chain employs TRBV7-2 and TRBJ1-2; D ambiguous. V dropped 2 bases and J dropped 2 bases, with 6 bases sitting between them. The CDR3 totals 13 residues. Per germline, CDR1 SGHTA and CDR2 FQGNSA. In DNA form, the CDR3 reads TGTGCCAGCAGCTTACTTCAGAACTATGGCTACACCTTC. Translating gives CASSLLQNYGYTF. The whole variable domain, filled in from reference TRBV7-2 and TRBJ1-2, reads GAGVSQSPSNKVTEKGKDVELRCDPISGHTALYWYRQSLGQGLEFLIYFQGNSAPDKSGLPSDRFSAERTGGSVSTLTIQRTQQEDSAVYLCASSLLQNYGYTFGSGTRLTVV.

The chain combines TRBV7-9 with TRBJ2-1; tentative D call: TRBD1 (6 bases). CDR1 and CDR2 (germline): SEHNR, FQNEAQ (reference sequence). The CDR3 covers 15 residues. Trimming shortened V by 6 bases and J by 0 bases, and 12 bases separated the two germline ends. The DNA of the CDR3 is TGTGCCAGCAGTCCTGTACAGGGCTCCTACAATGAGCAGTTCTTC. Protein: CASSPVQGSYNEQFF.

The chain uses TRBV7-2 and TRBJ1-4; a possible D gene is TRBD1 (6 bases). This CDR3 spans 16 amino acids. With 4 bases removed from V and 0 bases from J, the gap between germline ends came to 12 bases. The V gene's germline CDR1 is SGHTA and CDR2 FQGNSA. The CDR3 sequence: CASSSRKGATNEKLFF. The CDR3, as DNA: TGTGCCAGCAGCTCTAGGAAGGGGGCAACTAATGAAAAACTGTTTTTT.

The J gene is TRBJ1-4, the V gene TRBV5-1; D is undetermined. Germline lookup yields CDR1 SGHRS and CDR2 YFSETQ. The germline V and J ends were trimmed by 0 bases and 8 bases, with 11 bases remaining between them. CDR3 length: 14 amino acids. CDR3 DNA sequence: TGCGCCAGCAGCTTGGATCCAGGAGGGGAAAAACTGTTTTTT. This encodes CASSLDPGGEKLFF.

CDR3 amino acids: CASSQRDRAAEAFF. The CDR3 DNA is TGCGCCAGCAGCCAGAGGGACAGGGCGGCTGAAGCTTTCTTT. The rearrangement joins TRBV4-3 to TRBJ1-1; 9 nucleotides align to TRBD1. Per the germline V gene, CDR1 is LGHNA and CDR2 is YSLEER. The CDR3 spans 14 residues. With V trimmed by 3 bases and J by 6 bases, 5 bases remained unmatched.

The CDR3 protein is CASSYVAGGPSDTQYF. As DNA, the CDR3 is TGTGCCAGCAGTTACGTGGCGGGAGGGCCTTCAGATACGCAGTATTTT. J is TRBJ2-3 and V is TRBV6-2 or TRBV6-3; 9 bases map to TRBD2. This CDR3 is 16 amino acids long. Looked up from germline, CDR1 is MNHEY and CDR2 is SVGEGT. V lost 2 bases, J lost 4 bases, and 7 bases stayed unmatched.

The chain recombines TRBV11-3 with TRBJ1-1; D possibly corresponds to TRBD1 (5 bases). This CDR3 spans 14 amino acids. V shed 1 base and J shed 6 bases, with 12 bases lying between them. Germline CDR1 reads SGHNT; CDR2 reads YENEEA. The CDR3 is CASSLVNGAAEAFF. CDR3 sequence (DNA): TGTGCCAGCAGCTTAGTCAATGGGGCGGCTGAAGCTTTCTTT.

The chain links TRBV20-1 to TRBJ1-2; D remains unclear. Germline V gene data show CDR1 as DFQATT and CDR2 as SNEGSKA (reference sequence). V lost 3 bases, J lost 9 bases, and 8 bases lay in between. The CDR3 totals 10 residues. In nucleotides, the CDR3 is TGCAGTGCTAGGTGGACGAGCTACACCTTC. Translation gives CSARWTSYTF.